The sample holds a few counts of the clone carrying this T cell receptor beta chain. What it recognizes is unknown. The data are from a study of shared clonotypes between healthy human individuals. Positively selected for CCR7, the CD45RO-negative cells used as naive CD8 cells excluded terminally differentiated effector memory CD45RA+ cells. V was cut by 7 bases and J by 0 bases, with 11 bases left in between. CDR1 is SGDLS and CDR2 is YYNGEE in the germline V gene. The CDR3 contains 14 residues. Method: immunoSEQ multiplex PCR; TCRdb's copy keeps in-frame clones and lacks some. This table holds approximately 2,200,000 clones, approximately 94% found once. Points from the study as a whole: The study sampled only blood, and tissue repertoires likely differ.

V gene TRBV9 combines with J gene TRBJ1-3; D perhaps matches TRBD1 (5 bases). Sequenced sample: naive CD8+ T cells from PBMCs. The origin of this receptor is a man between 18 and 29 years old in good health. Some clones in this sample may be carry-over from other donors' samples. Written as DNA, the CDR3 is TGTGCCAGCCGGAGCGGGGGCTCTGGAAACACCATATATTTT. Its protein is CASRSGGSGNTIYF.